What follows are 10 T cell receptor beta chains derived from one specimen sequenced in a study of cytomegalovirus exposure and HLA in healthy donors. This table comes from immunoSEQ multiplex PCR, and its TCRdb copy is limited to in-frame clones, with some not included. The profile shows around 150,000 clones, approximately 82% of them singletons. The specimen sequenced was PBMCs. These receptors came from a man aged 30-40 years in good health and CMV-seropositive.

The V and J genes are TRBV19 and TRBJ2-7; 9 nucleotides line up with TRBD1. The CDR3 length is 14 residues. CDR1 LNHDA and CDR2 SQIVND come from the germline V gene (reference sequence). The V segment lost 8 bases and the J segment 5 bases; nucleotides outside the gene matches: 10. CDR3 sequence: CASHKGTGYDEQYF. Written as DNA, the CDR3 is TGTGCCAGTCATAAGGGGACAGGGTACGACGAGCAGTACTTC. The complete variable domain, with remaining parts taken from reference TRBV19 and TRBJ2-7, reads DGGITQSPKYLFRKEGQNVTLSCEQNLNHDAMYWYRQDPGQGLRLIYYSQIVNDFQKGDIAEGYSVSREKKESFPLTVTSAQKNPTAFYLCASHKGTGYDEQYFGPGTRLTVT.

The chain employs TRBV5-4 and TRBJ2-2; a weak D match, TRBD2 (6 bases). The CDR3 totals 15 residues. Germline loops: CDR1 SGHNT, CDR2 YYREEE (reference sequence). Deletions cut 3 bases from V and 0 bases from J, with 9 bases between. The CDR3 here is CASSWSGPNTGELFF. The CDR3, as DNA: TGTGCCAGCAGCTGGAGCGGGCCGAACACCGGGGAGCTGTTTTTT.

Here the CDR3 DNA reads TGTGCCAGCTCTCCGGGGAGGGAATCGGAAAAACTGTTTTTT. It specifies CASSPGRESEKLFF. The chain has TRBV18 and TRBJ1-4; no firm D call. Deletions cut 6 bases from V and 8 bases from J, with 16 bases between. CDR3 size: 14 residues. The germline gives CDR1 KGHSH, CDR2 LQKENI.

The V and J genes are TRBV5-1 and TRBJ2-1; TRBD1 matches 10 bases. V was clipped by 5 bases and J by 6 bases; unmatched bases: 11. Germline V CDR1 and CDR2: SGHRS, YFSETQ. The CDR3 consists of 16 residues. CDR3 sequence (DNA): TGCGCCAGCAGAAATGGTCCTGGACAGGGGGGCAATGAGCAGTTCTTC. Protein sequence: CASRNGPGQGGNEQFF.

V is TRBV7-8 and J is TRBJ2-7, with D possibly TRBD1 on 6 matching bases. The CDR3 consists of 13 residues. From germline, CDR1 is SGHVS and CDR2 FQNEAQ. V was clipped by 3 bases and J by 3 bases, with 9 bases between them. The CDR3: CASSLRDIYEQYF. CDR3 bases: TGTGCCAGCAGCTTGAGGGACATCTACGAGCAGTACTTC.

The J gene is TRBJ1-4, the V gene TRBV7-9; 7 bases are a match to TRBD1. The CDR3 totals 15 residues. Germline V CDR1 and CDR2: SEHNR, FQNEAQ (reference sequence). Trimming took 5 bases from V and 5 from J; bases not matched to a gene: 8. CDR3 sequence (DNA): TGTGCCAGCAGCCCCACAGGAGGGGGCAATGAAAAACTGTTTTTT. Residues: CASSPTGGGNEKLFF.

The chain couples TRBV9 to TRBJ2-2; D remains unclear. The V gene lost 1 base and the J gene lost 4 bases, with 11 bases spanning the gap. CDR1 SGDLS and CDR2 YYNGEE come from the germline V gene. CDR3 length equals 15 residues. The CDR3 spells CASSVQVLTTGELFF. The DNA for the CDR3 is TGTGCCAGCAGCGTACAGGTCCTTACCACCGGGGAGCTGTTTTTT.

In its sample, this clone was seen once. The chain joins TRBV5-4 to TRBJ1-1; 7 positions match TRBD1. With 4 bases clipped from V and 4 bases from J, the junction kept 10 bases outside the gene matches. This CDR3 region has 15 residues. The V gene's germline CDR1 is SGHNT and CDR2 YYREEE (reference sequence). The CDR3 bases are TGTGCCAGCAGCCCAGTTGGGCAGGGGGTCACTGAAGCTTTCTTT. Amino acids: CASSPVGQGVTEAFF.

The chain couples TRBV6-1 to TRBJ2-1, with 10 positions matching TRBD2. Trimming removed 0 bases from V and 4 bases from J; junction bases left unmatched: 12. Germline CDR1 MNHNS, CDR2 SASEGT. The CDR3 contains 19 residues. The CDR3 here is CASSEAPRLAGELYNEQFF. Here the CDR3 DNA reads TGTGCCAGCAGTGAAGCCCCAAGGCTAGCGGGGGAGCTATACAATGAGCAGTTCTTC.

The J gene is TRBJ2-1, the V gene TRBV2; TRBD1 is a possible D gene (5 bases). Germline CDR1 SNHLY, CDR2 FYNNEI. The CDR3 runs 15 residues. V lost 7 bases and J 0 bases, leaving 13 bases between the germline ends. CDR3 nucleotides: TGTGCCAGCAAAGAGACAGCGTACTCCTACAATGAGCAGTTCTTC. It codes for CASKETAYSYNEQFF.